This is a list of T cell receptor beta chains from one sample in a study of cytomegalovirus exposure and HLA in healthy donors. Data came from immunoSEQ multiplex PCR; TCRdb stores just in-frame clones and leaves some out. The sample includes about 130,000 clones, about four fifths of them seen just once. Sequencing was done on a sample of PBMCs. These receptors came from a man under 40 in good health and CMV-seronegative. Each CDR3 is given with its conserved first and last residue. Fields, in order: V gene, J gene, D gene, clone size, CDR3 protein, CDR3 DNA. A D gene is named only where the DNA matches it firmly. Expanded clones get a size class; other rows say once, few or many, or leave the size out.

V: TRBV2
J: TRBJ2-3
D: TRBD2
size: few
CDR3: CASRTGTSGTDTQYF
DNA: TGTGCCAGCAGGACCGGGACTAGCGGAACAGATACGCAGTATTTT

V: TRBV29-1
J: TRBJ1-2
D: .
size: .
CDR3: CSVGPRRRDGYTF
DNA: TGCAGCGTTGGCCCGCGTCGTCGGGATGGCTACACCTTC

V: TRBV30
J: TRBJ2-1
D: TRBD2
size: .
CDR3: CAWSDISMGLAVDEQFF
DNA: TGTGCCTGGAGTGATATCAGCATGGGACTAGCGGTGGATGAGCAGTTCTTC

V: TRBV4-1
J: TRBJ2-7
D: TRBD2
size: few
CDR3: CASSLSTSGGTYEQYF
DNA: TGCGCCAGCAGCCTCTCAACTAGCGGGGGGACCTACGAGCAGTACTTC

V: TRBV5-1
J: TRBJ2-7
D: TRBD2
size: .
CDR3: CASSLTSGSGTYEQYF
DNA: TGCGCCAGCAGCTTGACTAGCGGGAGTGGGACCTACGAGCAGTACTTC

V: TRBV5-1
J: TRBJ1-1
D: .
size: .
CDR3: CASSPLGRVTEAFF
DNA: TGCGCCAGCAGTCCCCTGGGCAGGGTCACTGAAGCTTTCTTT

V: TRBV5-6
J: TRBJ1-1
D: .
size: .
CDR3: CASSLSTALGAFF
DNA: TGTGCCAGCAGCTTATCGACAGCCCTGGGAGCTTTCTTT

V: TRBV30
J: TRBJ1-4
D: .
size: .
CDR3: CAWSVGQFNEKLFF
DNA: TGTGCCTGGAGTGTAGGACAGTTTAATGAAAAACTGTTTTTT

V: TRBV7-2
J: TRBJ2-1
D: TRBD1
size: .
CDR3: CASSLPGGYNEQFF
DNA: TGTGCCAGCAGCTTACCAGGGGGATACAATGAGCAGTTCTTC

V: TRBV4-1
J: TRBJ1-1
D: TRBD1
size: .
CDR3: CASSQGQGPTEAFF
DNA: TGCGCCAGCAGCCAAGGACAGGGCCCCACTGAAGCTTTCTTT

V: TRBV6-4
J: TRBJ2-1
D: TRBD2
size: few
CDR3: CATLAGAEQFF
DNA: TGTGCCACCTTAGCGGGGGCTGAGCAGTTCTTC

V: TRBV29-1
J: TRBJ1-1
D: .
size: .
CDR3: CSAQTGNTEAFF
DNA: TGCAGCGCTCAGACAGGGAACACTGAAGCTTTCTTT

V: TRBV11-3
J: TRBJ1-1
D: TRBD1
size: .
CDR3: CASSSHRDRVSEDTEAFF
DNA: TGTGCCAGCAGCTCTCACCGGGACAGGGTTTCCGAGGACACTGAAGCTTTCTTT

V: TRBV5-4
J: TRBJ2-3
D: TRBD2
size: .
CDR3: CASSSGLASPASTDTQYF
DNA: TGTGCCAGCAGCTCCGGACTAGCGTCGCCTGCTAGCACAGATACGCAGTATTTT

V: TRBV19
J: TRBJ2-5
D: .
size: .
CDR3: CASSNVGAVETQYF
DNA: TGTGCCAGTAGTAACGTGGGGGCGGTAGAGACCCAGTACTTC

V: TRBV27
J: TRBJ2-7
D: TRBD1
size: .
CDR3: CASSFYPFRGRGEQYF
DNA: TGTGCCAGCAGTTTCTACCCATTCAGGGGGCGCGGGGAGCAGTACTTC

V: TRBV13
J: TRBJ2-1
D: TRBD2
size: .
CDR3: CASSGTSGRAGRSYNEQFF
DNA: TGTGCCAGCAGCGGTACTAGCGGGAGGGCCGGGAGGTCCTACAATGAGCAGTTCTTC

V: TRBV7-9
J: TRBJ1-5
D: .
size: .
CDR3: CASSSYGGFSPHQPQHF
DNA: TGTGCCAGCAGCTCGTACGGGGGTTTCTCCCCACATCAGCCCCAGCATTTT

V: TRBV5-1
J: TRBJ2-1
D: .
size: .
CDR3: CASSLGGTSSYNEQFF
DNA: TGCGCCAGCAGCTTGGGGGGCACGAGCTCCTACAATGAGCAGTTCTTC

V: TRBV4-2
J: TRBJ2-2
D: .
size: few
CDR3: CASSQDGEVGELFF
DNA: TGTGCCAGCAGCCAAGATGGGGAGGTCGGGGAGCTGTTTTTT

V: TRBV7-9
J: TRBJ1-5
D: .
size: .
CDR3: CASSSYNQPQHF
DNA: TGTGCCAGCAGCTCCTACAATCAGCCCCAGCATTTT

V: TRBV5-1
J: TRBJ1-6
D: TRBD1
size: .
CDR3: CASSGGQGDSPLHF
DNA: TGCGCCAGCAGCGGGGGACAGGGGGATTCACCCCTCCACTTT

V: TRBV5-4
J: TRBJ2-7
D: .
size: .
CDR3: CASSLVLSGEQYF
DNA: TGTGCCAGCAGCTTGGTTCTTTCCGGCGAGCAGTACTTC

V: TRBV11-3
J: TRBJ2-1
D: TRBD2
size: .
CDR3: CASSLAGGIYNEQFF
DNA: TGTGCCAGCAGCTTAGCCGGGGGGATCTACAATGAGCAGTTCTTC

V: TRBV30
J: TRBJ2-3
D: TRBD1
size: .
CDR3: CAWARTGYTDTQYF
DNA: TGTGCCTGGGCGCGGACAGGGTACACAGATACGCAGTATTTT

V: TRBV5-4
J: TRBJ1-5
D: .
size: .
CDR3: CASSLDENQPQHF
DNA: TGTGCCAGCAGCTTGGATGAGAATCAGCCCCAGCATTTT

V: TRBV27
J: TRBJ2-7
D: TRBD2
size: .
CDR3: CASSRRAAGATYEQYF
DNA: TGTGCCAGCAGTCGACGTGCAGCGGGAGCCACCTACGAGCAGTACTTC

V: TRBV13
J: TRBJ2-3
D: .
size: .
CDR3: CASSLATARDTQYF
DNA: TGTGCCAGCAGCCTAGCGACAGCCCGAGATACGCAGTATTTT

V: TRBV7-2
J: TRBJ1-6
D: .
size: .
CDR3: CASSPPGWEVSPLHF
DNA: TGTGCCAGCAGCCCACCAGGGTGGGAGGTTTCACCCCTCCACTTT

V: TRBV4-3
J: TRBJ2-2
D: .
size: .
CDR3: CASSQSPAGPGTGELFF
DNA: TGCGCCAGCAGCCAGTCCCCGGCAGGCCCGGGGACCGGGGAGCTGTTTTTT

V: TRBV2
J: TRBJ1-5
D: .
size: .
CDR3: CASSRQLNQPQHF
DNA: TGTGCCAGCAGTAGACAGCTGAATCAGCCCCAGCATTTT

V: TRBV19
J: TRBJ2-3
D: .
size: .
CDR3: CASSVRGGTDTQYF
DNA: TGTGCCAGTAGTGTCCGAGGTGGCACAGATACGCAGTATTTT

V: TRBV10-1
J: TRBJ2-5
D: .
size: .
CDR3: CASSERECVKLQETQYF
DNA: TGCGCCAGCAGTGAGCGGGAATGTGTGAAGCTCCAAGAGACCCAGTACTTC

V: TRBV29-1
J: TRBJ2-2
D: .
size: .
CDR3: CSAHTAGKPGELFF
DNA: TGCAGCGCCCATACGGCGGGAAAACCCGGGGAGCTGTTTTTT

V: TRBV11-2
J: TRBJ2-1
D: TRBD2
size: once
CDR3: CASSSGGEQFF
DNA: TGTGCCAGCAGCTCGGGAGGAGAGCAGTTCTTC

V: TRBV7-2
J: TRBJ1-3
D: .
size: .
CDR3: CASSPRLDSGNTIYF
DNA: TGTGCCAGCAGCCCTCGGTTAGACTCTGGAAACACCATATATTTT

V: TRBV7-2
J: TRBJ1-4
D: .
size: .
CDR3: CASSLRLTTNEKLFF
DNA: TGTGCCAGCAGCCTGCGACTTACAACTAATGAAAAACTGTTTTTT

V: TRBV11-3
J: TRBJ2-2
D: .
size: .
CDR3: CASSPAATGELFF
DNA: TGTGCCAGCAGCCCCGCAGCGACCGGGGAGCTGTTTTTT

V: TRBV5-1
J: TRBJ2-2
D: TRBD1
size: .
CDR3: CASSYLRDRGNTGELFF
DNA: TGCGCCAGCAGCTACCTACGCGACAGGGGAAACACCGGGGAGCTGTTTTTT

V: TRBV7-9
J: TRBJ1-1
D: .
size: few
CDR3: CASSLYLGTEAFF
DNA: TGTGCCAGCAGCTTGTATCTCGGCACTGAAGCTTTCTTT

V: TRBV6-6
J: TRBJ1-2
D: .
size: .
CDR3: CASSPDSNRGYTF
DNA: TGTGCCAGCAGCCCCGATTCTAATCGGGGCTACACCTTC